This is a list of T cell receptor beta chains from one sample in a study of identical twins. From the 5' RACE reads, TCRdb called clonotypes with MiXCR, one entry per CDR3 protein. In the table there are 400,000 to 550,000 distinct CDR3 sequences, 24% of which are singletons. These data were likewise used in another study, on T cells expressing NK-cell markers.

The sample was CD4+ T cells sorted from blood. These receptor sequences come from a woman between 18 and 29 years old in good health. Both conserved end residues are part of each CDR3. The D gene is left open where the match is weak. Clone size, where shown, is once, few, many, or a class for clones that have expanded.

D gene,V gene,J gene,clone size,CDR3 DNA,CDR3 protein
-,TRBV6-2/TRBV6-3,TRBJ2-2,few,TGTGCCAGCACCCCGACGAGGACCGGGGAGCTGTTTTTT,CASTPTRTGELFF
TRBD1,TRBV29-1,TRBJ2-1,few,TGCAGCGTTGCCCCATTACACGGGACAGCCTCCTACAATGAGCAGTTCTTC,CSVAPLHGTASYNEQFF
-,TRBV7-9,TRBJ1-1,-,TGTGCCAGCAGCTTAGGTTACAAAGACACTGAAGCTTTCTTT,CASSLGYKDTEAFF
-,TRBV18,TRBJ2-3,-,TGTGCCAGCTCCCCGGGCCGGACTCGCAGAGATACGCAGTATTTT,CASSPGRTRRDTQYF
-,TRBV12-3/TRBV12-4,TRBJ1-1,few,TGTGCCAGCAGGAAGACGGTGATGAACACTGAAGCTTTCTTT,CASRKTVMNTEAFF
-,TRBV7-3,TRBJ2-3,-,TGTGCCAGCAGCTTAAGCCCCCGGGACACAGATACGCAGTATTTT,CASSLSPRDTDTQYF
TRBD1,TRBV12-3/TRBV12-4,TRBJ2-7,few,TGTGCCAGCGCAACAGGGGGCGGGTACGAGCAGTACTTC,CASATGGGYEQYF
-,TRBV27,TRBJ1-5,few,TGTGCCAGCAGTTCTAGCCCCATTTGGGGGGGTAATCAGCCCCAGCATTTT,CASSSSPIWGGNQPQHF
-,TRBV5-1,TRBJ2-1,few,TGCGCCAGCAGCATTCGGACCGACAGCTCCTACAATGAGCAGTTCTTC,CASSIRTDSSYNEQFF
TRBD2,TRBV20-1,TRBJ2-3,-,TGCAGTGCTCCCTGGAGCGGGAGTATCACAGATACGCAGTATTTT,CSAPWSGSITDTQYF
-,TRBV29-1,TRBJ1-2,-,TGCAGCGTTGCCCCAGGAAGGACATCTAACTATGGCTACACCTTC,CSVAPGRTSNYGYTF
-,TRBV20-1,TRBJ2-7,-,TGCAGTGCTAGGGGGGCCCACCCCTACGAGCAGTACTTC,CSARGAHPYEQYF
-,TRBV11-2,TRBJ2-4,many,TGTGCCAGCAGCCATCCGGGAGAGGCCAAAAACATTCAGTACTTC,CASSHPGEAKNIQYF
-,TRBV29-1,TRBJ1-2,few,TGCAGCGTTGGTGGGACCTACTATGGCTACACCTTC,CSVGGTYYGYTF
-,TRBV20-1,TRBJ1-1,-,TGCAGTGCTCCACAGGGATTGAACACTGAAGCTTTCTTT,CSAPQGLNTEAFF
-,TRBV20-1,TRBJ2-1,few,TGCAGTGCTCCTCGACTGGATGAGCAGTTCTTC,CSAPRLDEQFF
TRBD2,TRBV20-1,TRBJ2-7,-,TGCAGTGCTAGCGGGAGGACGGGGGAGCAGTACTTC,CSASGRTGEQYF
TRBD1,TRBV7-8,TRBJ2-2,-,TGTGCCAGCCGCTGGGGACAGCCAAACACCGGGGAGCTGTTTTTT,CASRWGQPNTGELFF
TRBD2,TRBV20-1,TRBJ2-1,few,TGCAGTGCTAGAGGGGGGACTAGCGGGAGGTTCTACAATGAGCAGTTCTTC,CSARGGTSGRFYNEQFF
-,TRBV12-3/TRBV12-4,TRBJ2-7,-,TGTGCCAGCAGTCTGAGGTCCCTGGCCGAGCAGTACTTC,CASSLRSLAEQYF
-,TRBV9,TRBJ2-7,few,TGTGCCAGCAGCGTAAACGTAGGACCGCACTACGAGCAGTACTTC,CASSVNVGPHYEQYF
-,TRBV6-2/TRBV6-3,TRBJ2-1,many,TGTGCCAGCAGGTCCTACAATGAGCAGTTCTTC,CASRSYNEQFF
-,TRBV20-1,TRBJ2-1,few,TGCAGTGCTAGATTGGAGCAGTTCTTC,CSARLEQFF
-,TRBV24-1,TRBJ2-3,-,TGTGCCACCAGACAACTGGCCCTCCTAGGGTCTAGCACAGATACGCAGTATTTT,CATRQLALLGSSTDTQYF
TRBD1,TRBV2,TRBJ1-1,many,TGTGCCAGCAGTGAGCCGACAGGGTCTCGGGCTTTCTTT,CASSEPTGSRAFF
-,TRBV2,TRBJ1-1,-,TGTGCCAGCAGAACCCCAGGGCCGGGGACTGAAGCTTTCTTT,CASRTPGPGTEAFF
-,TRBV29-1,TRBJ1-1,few,TGCAGCGTTGGGGACACTGAAGCTTTCTTT,CSVGDTEAFF
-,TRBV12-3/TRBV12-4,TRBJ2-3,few,TGTGCCAGCAGACGCCGGGCCGGCGACACAGATACGCAGTATTTT,CASRRRAGDTDTQYF
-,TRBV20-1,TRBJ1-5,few,TGCAGTGCTAGAGATAGAGGGGGGAGTCTGAGCAATCAGCCCCAGCATTTT,CSARDRGGSLSNQPQHF
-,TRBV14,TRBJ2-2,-,TGTGCCAGCAGCCCCCCAACACGGGGGGAGCTGTTTTTT,CASSPPTRGELFF
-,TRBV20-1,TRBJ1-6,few,TGCAGTGCTAGAGCCGTGGGGGCACCCCTCCACTTT,CSARAVGAPLHF
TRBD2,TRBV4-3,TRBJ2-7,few,TGCGCCAGCAGCCAAGAAGGACTAGCGGGGACCTACGAGCAGTACTTC,CASSQEGLAGTYEQYF
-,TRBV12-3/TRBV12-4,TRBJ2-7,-,TGTGCCAGCAGTGGAGATGACAGGCGGTACGAGCAGTACTTC,CASSGDDRRYEQYF
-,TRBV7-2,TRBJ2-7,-,TGTGCCAGCAGCTTATTCTCCCTGGGCGACGAGCAGTACTTC,CASSLFSLGDEQYF
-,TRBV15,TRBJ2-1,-,TGTGCCACCAGCGGACATGGAGGGGAGCAGTTCTTC,CATSGHGGEQFF
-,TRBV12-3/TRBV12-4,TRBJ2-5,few,TGTGCCAGCAGTCCCGGGTTCTTCCAGGGAGAGACCCAGTACTTC,CASSPGFFQGETQYF
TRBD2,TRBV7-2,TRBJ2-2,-,TGTGCCAGCAGCTTACGAGGGAACGGGAGGTACACCGGGGAGCTGTTTTTT,CASSLRGNGRYTGELFF
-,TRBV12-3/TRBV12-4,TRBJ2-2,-,TGTGCCAGCGAACCAGGGACGGTGAACACCGGGGAGCTGTTTTTT,CASEPGTVNTGELFF
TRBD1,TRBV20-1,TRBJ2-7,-,TGCAGTGCTAGATCCCCGACAGGGGGCTACGAGCAGTACTTC,CSARSPTGGYEQYF
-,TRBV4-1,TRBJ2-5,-,TGCGCCAGCAGCCGGCAGGTTCGGGAGACCCAGTACTTC,CASSRQVRETQYF